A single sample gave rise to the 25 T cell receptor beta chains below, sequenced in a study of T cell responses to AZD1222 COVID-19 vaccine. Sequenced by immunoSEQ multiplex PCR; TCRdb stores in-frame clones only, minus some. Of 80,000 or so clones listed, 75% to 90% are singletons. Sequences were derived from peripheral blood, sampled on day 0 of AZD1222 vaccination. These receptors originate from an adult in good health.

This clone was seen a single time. For the CDR3, the DNA is TGCGCCAGCAGCTTGGTGGCTGGGGCCAACGTCCTGACTTTC. Its translation: CASSLVAGANVLTF. V gene TRBV5-1 combines with J gene TRBJ2-6; D is unresolved. V gave up 0 bases and J gave up 2 bases, with 3 bases separating them. The CDR3 sequence is 14 residues long. The germline gives CDR1 SGHRS, CDR2 YFSETQ. Variable domain in full (rest from reference TRBV5-1 and TRBJ2-6): KAGVTQTPRYLIKTRGQQVTLSCSPISGHRSVSWYQQTPGQGLQFLFEYFSETQRNKGNFPGRFSGRQFSNSRSEMNVSTLELGDSALYLCASSLVAGANVLTFGAGSRLTVL.

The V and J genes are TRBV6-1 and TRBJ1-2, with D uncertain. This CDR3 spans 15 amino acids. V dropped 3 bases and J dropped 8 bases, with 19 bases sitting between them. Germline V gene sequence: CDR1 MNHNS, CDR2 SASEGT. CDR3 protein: CASSDDTVGSGGYTF. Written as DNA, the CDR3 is TGTGCCAGCAGTGACGATACAGTGGGGTCCGGGGGCTACACCTTC.

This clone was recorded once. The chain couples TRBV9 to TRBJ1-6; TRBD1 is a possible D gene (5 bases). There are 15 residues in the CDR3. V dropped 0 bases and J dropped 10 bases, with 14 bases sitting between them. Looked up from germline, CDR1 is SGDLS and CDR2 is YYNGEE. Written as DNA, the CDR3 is TGTGCCAGCAGCGTAGCTCAAAGGGGTCGATCACCCCTCCACTTT. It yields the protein CASSVAQRGRSPLHF.

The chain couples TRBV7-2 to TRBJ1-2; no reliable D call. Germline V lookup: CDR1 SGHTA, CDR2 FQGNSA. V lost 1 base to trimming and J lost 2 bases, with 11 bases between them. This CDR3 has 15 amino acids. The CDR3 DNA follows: TGTGCCAGCAGCTTAGATGGGAATGTAAACTATGGCTACACCTTC. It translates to CASSLDGNVNYGYTF.

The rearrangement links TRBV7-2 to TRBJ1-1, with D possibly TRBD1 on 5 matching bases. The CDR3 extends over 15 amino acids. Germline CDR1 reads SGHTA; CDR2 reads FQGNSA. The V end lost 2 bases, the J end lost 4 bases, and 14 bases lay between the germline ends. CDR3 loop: CASSLYGTGGTEAFF. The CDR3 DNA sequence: TGTGCCAGCAGCTTATATGGCACTGGGGGCACTGAAGCTTTCTTT.

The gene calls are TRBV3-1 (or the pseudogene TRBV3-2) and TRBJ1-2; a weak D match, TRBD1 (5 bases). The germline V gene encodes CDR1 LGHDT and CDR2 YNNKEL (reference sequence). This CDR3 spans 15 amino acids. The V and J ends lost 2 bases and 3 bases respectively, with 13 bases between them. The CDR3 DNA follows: TGTGCCAGCAGCCAAAGGTCAGGGAAAGACTATGGCTACACCTTC. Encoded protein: CASSQRSGKDYGYTF.

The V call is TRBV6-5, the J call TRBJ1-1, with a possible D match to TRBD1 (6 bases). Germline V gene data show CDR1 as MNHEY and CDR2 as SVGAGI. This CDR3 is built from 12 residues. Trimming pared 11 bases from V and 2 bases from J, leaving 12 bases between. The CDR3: CAGGRFNTEAFF. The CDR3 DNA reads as TGTGCCGGGGGGCGATTTAACACTGAAGCTTTCTTT.

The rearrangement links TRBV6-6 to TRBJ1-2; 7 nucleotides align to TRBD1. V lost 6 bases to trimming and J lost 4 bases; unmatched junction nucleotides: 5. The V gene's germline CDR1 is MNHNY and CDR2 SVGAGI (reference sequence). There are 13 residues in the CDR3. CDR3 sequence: CASSFDRVYGYTF. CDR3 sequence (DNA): TGTGCCAGCAGCTTCGACAGGGTCTATGGCTACACCTTC.

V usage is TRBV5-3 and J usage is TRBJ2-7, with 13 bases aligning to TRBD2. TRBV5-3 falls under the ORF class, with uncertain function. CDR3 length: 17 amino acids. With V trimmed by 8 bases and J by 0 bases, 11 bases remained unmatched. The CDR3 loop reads CASPTGTSGVSSYEQYF. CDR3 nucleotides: TGTGCCAGTCCCACCGGGACTAGCGGGGTGAGCTCCTACGAGCAGTACTTC.

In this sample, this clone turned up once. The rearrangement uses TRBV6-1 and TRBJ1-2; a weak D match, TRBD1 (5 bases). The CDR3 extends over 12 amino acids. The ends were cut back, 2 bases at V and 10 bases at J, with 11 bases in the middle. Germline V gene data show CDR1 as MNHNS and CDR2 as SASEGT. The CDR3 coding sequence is TGTGCCAGCAGTGAACAGGGAGTTTACTACACCTTC. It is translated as CASSEQGVYYTF.

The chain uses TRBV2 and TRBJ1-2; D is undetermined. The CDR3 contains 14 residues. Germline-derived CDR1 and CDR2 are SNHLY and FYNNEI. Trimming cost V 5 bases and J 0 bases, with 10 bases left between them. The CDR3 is CASSSDGANYGYTF. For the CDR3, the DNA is TGTGCCAGCAGTTCGGACGGTGCTAACTATGGCTACACCTTC.

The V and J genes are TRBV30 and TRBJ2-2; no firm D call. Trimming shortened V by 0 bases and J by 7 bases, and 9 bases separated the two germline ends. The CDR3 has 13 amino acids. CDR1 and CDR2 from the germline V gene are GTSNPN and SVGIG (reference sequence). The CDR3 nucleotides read TGTGCCTGGAGTGTTGGGCACTTCGGGGAGCTGTTTTTT. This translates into CAWSVGHFGELFF.

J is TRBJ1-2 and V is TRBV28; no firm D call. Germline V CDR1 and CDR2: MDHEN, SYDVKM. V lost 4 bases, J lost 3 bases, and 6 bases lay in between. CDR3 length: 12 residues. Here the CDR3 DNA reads TGTGCCAGCAGTTCGGATCACTATGGCTACACCTTC. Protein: CASSSDHYGYTF.

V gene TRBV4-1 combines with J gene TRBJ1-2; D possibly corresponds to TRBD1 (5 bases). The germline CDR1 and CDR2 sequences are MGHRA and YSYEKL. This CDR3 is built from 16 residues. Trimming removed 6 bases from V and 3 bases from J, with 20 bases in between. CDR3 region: CASRPTGGRTYYGYTF. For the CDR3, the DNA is TGCGCCAGCAGGCCTACTGGGGGTCGGACCTACTATGGCTACACCTTC.

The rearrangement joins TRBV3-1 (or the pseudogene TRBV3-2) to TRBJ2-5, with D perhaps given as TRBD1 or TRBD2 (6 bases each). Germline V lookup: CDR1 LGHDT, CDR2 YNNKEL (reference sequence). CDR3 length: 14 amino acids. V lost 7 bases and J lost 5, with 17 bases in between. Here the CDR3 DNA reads TGTGCCAGCAAGAAGAGGGGGGCGGAGGAGACCCAGTACTTC. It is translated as CASKKRGAEETQYF.

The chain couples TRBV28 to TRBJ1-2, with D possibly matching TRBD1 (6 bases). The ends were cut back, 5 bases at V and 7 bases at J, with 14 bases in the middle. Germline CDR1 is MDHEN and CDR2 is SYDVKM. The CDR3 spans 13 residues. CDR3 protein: CASSISTGLGYTF. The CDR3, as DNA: TGTGCCAGCAGTATCTCAACAGGGCTTGGCTACACCTTC.

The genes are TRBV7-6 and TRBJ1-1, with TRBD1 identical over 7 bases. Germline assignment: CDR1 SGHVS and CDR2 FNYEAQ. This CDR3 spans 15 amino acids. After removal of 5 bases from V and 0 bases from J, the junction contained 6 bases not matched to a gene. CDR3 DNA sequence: TGTGCCAGCAGCATATCGACAGGGATGAACACTGAAGCTTTCTTT. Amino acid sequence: CASSISTGMNTEAFF.

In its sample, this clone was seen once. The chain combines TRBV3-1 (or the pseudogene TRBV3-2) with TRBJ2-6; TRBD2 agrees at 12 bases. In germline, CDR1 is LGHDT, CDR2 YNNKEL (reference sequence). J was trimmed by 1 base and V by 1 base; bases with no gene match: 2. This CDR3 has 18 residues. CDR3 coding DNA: TGTGCCAGCAGCCAAGGTCTAGCGGGGGGGTCTGGGGCCAACGTCCTGACTTTC. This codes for CASSQGLAGGSGANVLTF.

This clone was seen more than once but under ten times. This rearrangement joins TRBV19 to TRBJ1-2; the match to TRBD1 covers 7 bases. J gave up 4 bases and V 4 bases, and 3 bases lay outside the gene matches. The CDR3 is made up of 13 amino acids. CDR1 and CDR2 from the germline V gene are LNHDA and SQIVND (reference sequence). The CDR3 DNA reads TGTGCCAGTAGTACCGGACAGGTCTATGGCTACACCTTC. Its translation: CASSTGQVYGYTF.

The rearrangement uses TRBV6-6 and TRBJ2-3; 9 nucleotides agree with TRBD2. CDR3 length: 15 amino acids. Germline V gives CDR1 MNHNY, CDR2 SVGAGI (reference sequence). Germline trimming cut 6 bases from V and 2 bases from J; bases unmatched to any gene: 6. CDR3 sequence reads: CASRQSGGPTDTQYF. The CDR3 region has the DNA TGTGCCAGCAGACAGAGCGGGGGGCCCACAGATACGCAGTATTTT.

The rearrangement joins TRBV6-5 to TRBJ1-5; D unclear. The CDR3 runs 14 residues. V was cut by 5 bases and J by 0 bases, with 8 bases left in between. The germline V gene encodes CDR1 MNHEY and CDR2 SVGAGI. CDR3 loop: CASSKTYSNQPQHF. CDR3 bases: TGTGCCAGCAGTAAGACTTATAGCAATCAGCCCCAGCATTTT.

In DNA, the CDR3 is TGTGCCAGCAGTTACTTCTCCGGGGGTGATGAGCAGTTCTTC. Translation: CASSYFSGGDEQFF. This chain joins TRBV6-5 and TRBJ2-1; D is perhaps TRBD2 (6 bases). CDR1 and CDR2 (germline): MNHEY, SVGAGI. Deletions cut 1 base from V and 8 bases from J, with 12 bases between. The CDR3 length is 14 residues.

The CDR3 is CASSRRGSGDKGGYTF. The CDR3 nucleotides are TGTGCCAGCAGCCGCAGAGGTTCTGGGGACAAGGGTGGCTACACCTTC. The gene calls are TRBV7-6 and TRBJ1-2; tentatively, D is TRBD1 (6 bases). The CDR3 runs to 16 residues. CDR1 is SGHVS and CDR2 is FNYEAQ in the germline V gene. V was shortened by 5 bases and J by 7 bases, with 23 bases between the two germline ends.

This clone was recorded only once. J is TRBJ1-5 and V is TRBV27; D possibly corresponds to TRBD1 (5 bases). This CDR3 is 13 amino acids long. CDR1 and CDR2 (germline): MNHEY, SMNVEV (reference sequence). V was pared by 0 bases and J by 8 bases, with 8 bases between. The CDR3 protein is CASSLSGGKPQHF. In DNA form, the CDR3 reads TGTGCCAGCAGTTTATCGGGGGGGAAGCCCCAGCATTTT.

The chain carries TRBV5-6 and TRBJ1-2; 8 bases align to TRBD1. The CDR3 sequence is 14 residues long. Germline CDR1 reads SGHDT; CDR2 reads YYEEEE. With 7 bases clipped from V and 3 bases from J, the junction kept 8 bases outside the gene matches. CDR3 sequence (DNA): TGTGCCAGCTACGCAGGGGGCGCACACTATGGCTACACCTTC. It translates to CASYAGGAHYGYTF.